The source of this T cell receptor beta chain is a study of response to subunit inactivated influenza vaccine. Study-wide findings and caveats: Only a handful of new T cells, the authors suggested, are recruited with each seasonal influenza vaccination.

Points on this clonotype: The antigen is unknown.

One entry per CDR3 protein results from TCRdb running MiXCR on the RT-PCR reads. Among roughly 760,000 distinct CDR3 sequences, roughly 20% were seen once, and the ten largest hold 10% to 13%. Trimming left V 4 bases short and J 8 bases short, with 15 bases between. This CDR3 comprises 15 residues. Germline CDR1 SGHTA, CDR2 FQGNSA. Sample: PBMCs from blood, taken about 5 days after vaccination. This chain connects TRBV7-2 to TRBJ1-6; D possibly corresponds to TRBD1 (6 bases). The sequence was obtained from a man aged 45 to 65 who received an inactivated influenza vaccine. The CDR3 nucleotides are TGTGCCAGCAGCTGGGGTCGAGGGGGAGATTCACCCCTCCACTTT. Its translation: CASSWGRGGDSPLHF.